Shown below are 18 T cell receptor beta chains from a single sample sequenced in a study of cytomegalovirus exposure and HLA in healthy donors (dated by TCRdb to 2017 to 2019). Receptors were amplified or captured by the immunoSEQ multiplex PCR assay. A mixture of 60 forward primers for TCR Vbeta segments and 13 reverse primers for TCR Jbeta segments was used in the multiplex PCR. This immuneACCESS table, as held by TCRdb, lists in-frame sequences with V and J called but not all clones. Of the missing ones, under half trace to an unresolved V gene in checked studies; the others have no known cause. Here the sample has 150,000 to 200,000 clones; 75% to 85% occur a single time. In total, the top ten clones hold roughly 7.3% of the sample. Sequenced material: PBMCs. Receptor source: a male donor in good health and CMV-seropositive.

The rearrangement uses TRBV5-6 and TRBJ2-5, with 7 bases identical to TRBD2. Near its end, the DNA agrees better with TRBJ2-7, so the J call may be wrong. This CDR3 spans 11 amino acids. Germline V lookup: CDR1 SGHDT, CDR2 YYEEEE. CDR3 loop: CASGGAYEQYF. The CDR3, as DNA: TGTGCCAGTGGGGGGGCCTACGAGCAGTACTTC.

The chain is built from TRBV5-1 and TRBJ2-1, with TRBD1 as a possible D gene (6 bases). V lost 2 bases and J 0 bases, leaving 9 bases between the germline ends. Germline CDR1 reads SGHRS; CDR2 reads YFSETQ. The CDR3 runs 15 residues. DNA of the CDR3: TGCGCCAGCAGCTTCGAGACAGGCTCCTACAATGAGCAGTTCTTC. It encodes CASSFETGSYNEQFF.

For the CDR3, the DNA is TGTGCCAGCAGACGACCGGGACAGGGAAGTCATGGCTACACCTTC. This gives the protein CASRRPGQGSHGYTF. V is TRBV13 and J is TRBJ1-2; 9 bases are a match to TRBD1. The V and J ends lost 6 bases and 6 bases, in that order; junction bases with no gene match: 11. From germline, CDR1 is PRHDT and CDR2 FYEKMQ (reference sequence). The CDR3 totals 15 residues.

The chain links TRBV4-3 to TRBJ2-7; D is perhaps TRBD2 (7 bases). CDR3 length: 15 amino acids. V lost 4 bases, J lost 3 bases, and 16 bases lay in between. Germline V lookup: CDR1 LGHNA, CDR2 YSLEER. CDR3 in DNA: TGCGCCAGCAGCCGATACTCGGGGGGCGTCTACGAGCAGTACTTC. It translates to CASSRYSGGVYEQYF.

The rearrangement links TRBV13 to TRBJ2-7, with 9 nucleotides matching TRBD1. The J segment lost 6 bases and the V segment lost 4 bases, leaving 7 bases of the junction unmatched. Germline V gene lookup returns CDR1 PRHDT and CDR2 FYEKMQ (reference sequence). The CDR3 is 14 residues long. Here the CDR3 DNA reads TGTGCCAGCAGCTACGGACAGGGGTTTTCCGAGCAGTACTTC. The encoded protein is CASSYGQGFSEQYF.

The CDR3 sequence is CASSPRSGLAGPPGELFF. CDR3 nucleotide sequence: TGTGCCAGCAGCCCCAGATCGGGACTAGCGGGGCCGCCCGGGGAGCTGTTTTTT. The V gene is TRBV9, the J gene TRBJ2-2, with 13 positions matching TRBD2. J gave up 6 bases and V 4 bases, and 12 bases lay outside the gene matches. CDR3 length: 18 residues. Germline V gene sequence: CDR1 SGDLS, CDR2 YYNGEE. Supplemented by reference TRBV9 and TRBJ2-2, the full variable domain reads DSGVTQTPKHLITATGQRVTLRCSPRSGDLSVYWYQQSLDQGLQFLIQYYNGEERAKGNILERFSAQQFPDLHSELNLSSLELGDSALYFCASSPRSGLAGPPGELFFGEGSRLTVL.

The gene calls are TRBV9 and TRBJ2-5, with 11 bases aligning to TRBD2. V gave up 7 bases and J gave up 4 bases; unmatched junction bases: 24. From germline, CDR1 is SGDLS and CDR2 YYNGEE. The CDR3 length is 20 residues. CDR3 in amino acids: CASSTYVTSGAGGERETQYF. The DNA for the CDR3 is TGTGCCAGCTCTACGTATGTGACTAGCGGGGCCGGGGGGGAACGAGAGACCCAGTACTTC.

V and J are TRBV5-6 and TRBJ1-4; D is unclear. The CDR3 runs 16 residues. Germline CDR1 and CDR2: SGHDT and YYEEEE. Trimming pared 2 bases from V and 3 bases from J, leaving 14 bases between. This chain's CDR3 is CASSFCKMRANEKLFF. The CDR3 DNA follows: TGTGCCAGCAGCTTTTGTAAGATGAGGGCTAATGAAAAACTGTTTTTT.

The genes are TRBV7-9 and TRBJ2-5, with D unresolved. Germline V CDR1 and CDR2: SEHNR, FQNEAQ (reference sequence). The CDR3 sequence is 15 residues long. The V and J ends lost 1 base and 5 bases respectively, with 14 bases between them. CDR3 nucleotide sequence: TGTGCCAGCAGCTTAGAGATTCGGTCTTGGGAGACCCAGTACTTC. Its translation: CASSLEIRSWETQYF. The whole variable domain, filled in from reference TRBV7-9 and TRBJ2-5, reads DTGVSQNPRHKITKRGQNVTFRCDPISEHNRLYWYRQTLGQGPEFLTYFQNEAQLEKSRLLSDRFSAERPKGSFSTLEIQRTEQGDSAMYLCASSLEIRSWETQYFGPGTRLLVL.

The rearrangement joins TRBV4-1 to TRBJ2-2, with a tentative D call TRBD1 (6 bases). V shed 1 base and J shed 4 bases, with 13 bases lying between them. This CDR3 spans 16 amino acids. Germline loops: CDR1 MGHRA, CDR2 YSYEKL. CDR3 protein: CASSQVAQGPTGELFF. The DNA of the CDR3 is TGCGCCAGCAGCCAAGTGGCCCAGGGGCCCACCGGGGAGCTGTTTTTT.

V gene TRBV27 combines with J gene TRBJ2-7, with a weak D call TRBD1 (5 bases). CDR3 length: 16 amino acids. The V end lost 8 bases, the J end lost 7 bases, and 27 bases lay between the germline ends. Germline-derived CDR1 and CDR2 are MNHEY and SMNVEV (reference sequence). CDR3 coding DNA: TGTGCCAGCGGCTATCAAAGTACAGGCCGCGACTGGGAGCAGTACTTC. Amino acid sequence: CASGYQSTGRDWEQYF.

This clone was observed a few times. In DNA, the CDR3 is TGCAGCGTCAAAGGACTGGGGGGAGATACGCAGTATTTT. Amino acids: CSVKGLGGDTQYF. The J gene is TRBJ2-3, the V gene TRBV29-1; D possibly corresponds to TRBD2 (6 bases). This CDR3 has 13 residues. V was shortened by 6 bases and J by 5 bases, with 15 bases between the two germline ends. CDR1 SQVTM and CDR2 ANQGSEA come from the germline V gene.

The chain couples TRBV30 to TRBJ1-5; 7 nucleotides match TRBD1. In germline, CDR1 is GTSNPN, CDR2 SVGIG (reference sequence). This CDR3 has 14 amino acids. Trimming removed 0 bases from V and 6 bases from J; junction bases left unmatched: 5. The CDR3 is CAWSVQGLGQPQHF. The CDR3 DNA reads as TGTGCCTGGAGTGTACAGGGGTTGGGTCAGCCCCAGCATTTT. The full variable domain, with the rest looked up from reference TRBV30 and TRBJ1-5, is SQTIHQWPATLVQPVGSPLSLECTVEGTSNPNLYWYRQAAGRGLQLLFYSVGIGQISSEVPQNLSASRPQDRQFILSSKKLLLSDSGFYLCAWSVQGLGQPQHFGDGTRLSIL.

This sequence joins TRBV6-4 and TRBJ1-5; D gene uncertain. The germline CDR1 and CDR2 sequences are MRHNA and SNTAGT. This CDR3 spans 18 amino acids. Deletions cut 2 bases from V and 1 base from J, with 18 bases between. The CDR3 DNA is TGTGCCAGCAGTGACCCTCAACCGAATCGCGGGAGCAATCAGCCCCAGCATTTT. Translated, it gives CASSDPQPNRGSNQPQHF.

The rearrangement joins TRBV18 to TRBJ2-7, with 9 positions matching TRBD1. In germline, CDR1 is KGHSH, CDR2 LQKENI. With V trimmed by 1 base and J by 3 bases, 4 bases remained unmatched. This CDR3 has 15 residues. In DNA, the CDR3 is TGTGCCAGCTCACCACAGGGACAGGGATTCTACGAGCAGTACTTC. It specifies CASSPQGQGFYEQYF.

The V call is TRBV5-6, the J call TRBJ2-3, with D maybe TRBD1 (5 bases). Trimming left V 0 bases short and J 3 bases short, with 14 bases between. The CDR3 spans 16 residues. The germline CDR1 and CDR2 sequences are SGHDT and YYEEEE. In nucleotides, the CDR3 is TGTGCCAGCAGCTTGGTTGTAGGTCAGGGTACAGATACGCAGTATTTT. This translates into CASSLVVGQGTDTQYF.

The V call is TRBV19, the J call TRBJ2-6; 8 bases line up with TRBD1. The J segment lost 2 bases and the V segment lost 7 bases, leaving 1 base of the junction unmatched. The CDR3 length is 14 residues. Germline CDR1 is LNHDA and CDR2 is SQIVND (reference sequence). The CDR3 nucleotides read TGTGCCAGTATGGACAGGGCTGGGGCCAACGTCCTGACTTTC. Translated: CASMDRAGANVLTF.

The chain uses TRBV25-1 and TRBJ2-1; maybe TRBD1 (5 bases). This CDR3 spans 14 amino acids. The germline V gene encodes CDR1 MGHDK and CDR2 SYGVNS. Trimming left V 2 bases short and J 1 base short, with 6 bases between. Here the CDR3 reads CASSEPGSYNEQFF. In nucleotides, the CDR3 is TGTGCCAGCAGTGAACCAGGGTCCTACAATGAGCAGTTCTTC.